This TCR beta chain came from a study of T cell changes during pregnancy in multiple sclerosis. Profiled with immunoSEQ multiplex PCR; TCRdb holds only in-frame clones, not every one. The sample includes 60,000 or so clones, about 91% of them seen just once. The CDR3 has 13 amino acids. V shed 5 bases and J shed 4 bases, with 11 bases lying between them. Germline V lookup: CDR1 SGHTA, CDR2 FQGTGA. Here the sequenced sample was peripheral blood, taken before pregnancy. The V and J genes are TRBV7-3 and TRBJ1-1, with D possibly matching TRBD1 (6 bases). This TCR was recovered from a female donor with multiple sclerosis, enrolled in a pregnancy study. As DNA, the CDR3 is TGTGCCAGCAGCCGAGGGGGGGGCACTGAAGCTTTCTTT. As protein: CASSRGGGTEAFF.